This T cell receptor (beta chain) was documented in a study of T-cell reconstitution after alpha-beta-depleted transplantation in children. Germline V gene sequence: CDR1 SGHRS, CDR2 YFSETQ. The CDR3 loop spans 12 amino acids. V was clipped by 2 bases and J by 6 bases; unmatched bases: 0. In its sample, this clonotype was seen many times. Unique molecular identifiers were incorporated into the prepared TCRbeta library. TCRdb re-analysed the PCR reads in MiXCR, keeping a single row per CDR3 protein. The data contain just under 150,000 distinct CDR3 sequences, 8.5% to 10% of them singletons. Sample: PBMCs, mostly from graft donor cells, taken 180 days after TCRalphabeta/CD19-depleted stem cell transplant. The chain has TRBV5-1 and TRBJ2-7; 9 nucleotides match TRBD1. The TCR was taken from a female patient aged 2-9 years who had a stem cell transplant for congenital amegakaryocytic thrombocytopenia, so the T cells may come from the graft donor. The CDR3 nucleotides read TGCGCCAGCAGCTTACAGGGGGCCGAGCAGTACTTC. Protein sequence: CASSLQGAEQYF.